This TCR beta chain was obtained from a study of T cells in Graves' hyperthyroidism and ophthalmopathy. The CDR3 is made up of 16 amino acids. Unmatched junction bases numbered 14, after V lost 7 bases and J lost 2 bases. Per germline, CDR1 SQVTM and CDR2 ANQGSEA. RNA transcripts provided the source from which TCR beta CDR3 regions were amplified. The TCR CDR3 first-round RT-PCR relied on the HTBI primer set. In TCRdb, the multiplex PCR reads were re-called with MiXCR into one record per CDR3 protein. This table has 400,000 to 550,000 distinct CDR3 sequences, 13% to 15% appearing once. This TCR was recovered from a young woman with Graves' hyperthyroidism. What was sequenced was blood. V is TRBV29-1 and J is TRBJ2-1, with 7 bases aligning to TRBD1. The chain's CDR3 is CSDFKSTGSPYNEQFF. The CDR3 coding sequence is TGCAGCGACTTCAAATCGACAGGGAGCCCCTACAATGAGCAGTTCTTC.